This T cell receptor beta chain was captured by sequencing in a study of cytomegalovirus exposure and HLA in healthy donors. Study outcomes and limitations: One variant, a missense change in DCLRE1C, was linked in a later analysis to TCR beta V- and J-gene trimming.

PCR employed 60 Vbeta and 13 Jbeta primers. Using immunoSEQ multiplex PCR, the repertoire was profiled, and TCRdb retains in-frame clones only, with some absent. The sample records about 120,000 clones, around four fifths being singletons. CDR3 length: 16 residues. Germline V lookup: CDR1 SGHAT, CDR2 FQNNGV. Trimming cost V 4 bases and J 4 bases; bases outside gene matches: 8. Details on this clone: The antigen remains unidentified.

The chain employs TRBV11-2 and TRBJ2-5, with 11 nucleotides matching TRBD2. This receptor was identified in a young man in good health and CMV-seropositive. The sequencing input was PBMCs. CDR3 in DNA: TGTGCCAGCAGCTCAACCTCTCTAGCGGGGGGAGAGACCCAGTACTTC. It yields the protein CASSSTSLAGGETQYF.